Each of the 18 T cell receptor beta chains below was sequenced from the same sample in a study of cytomegalovirus exposure and HLA in healthy donors. PCR involved 60 Vbeta and 13 Jbeta primers. The repertoire was sequenced with immunoSEQ multiplex PCR; TCRdb's copy has only in-frame clones and lacks some. The repertoire holds around 140,000 clones, with approximately 85% as singletons. Sample: PBMCs. The receptors were gathered from a woman aged 40 to 50 in good health and CMV-seronegative.

The J gene is TRBJ1-5, the V gene TRBV30; weak D call: TRBD1 (6 bases). Germline V gene data show CDR1 as GTSNPN and CDR2 as SVGIG (reference sequence). This CDR3 has 13 residues. V was pared by 0 bases and J by 7 bases, with 10 bases between. As DNA, the CDR3 is TGTGCCTGGAGTGTCAACAGGGACCAGCCCCAGCATTTT. It yields the protein CAWSVNRDQPQHF.

The rearrangement uses TRBV6-6 and TRBJ1-2, with 7 bases identical to TRBD1. With V trimmed by 2 bases and J by 5 bases, 8 bases remained unmatched. Germline lookup yields CDR1 MNHNY and CDR2 SVGAGI (reference sequence). The CDR3 runs 15 residues. The CDR3 spells CASSYPGQVQYGYTF. The CDR3 bases are TGTGCCAGCAGTTACCCCGGACAGGTTCAGTATGGCTACACCTTC.

J is TRBJ1-4 and V is TRBV5-4; possibly TRBD1 for D (5 bases). Germline values: CDR1 SGHNT, CDR2 YYREEE (reference sequence). The CDR3 is 14 amino acids. V was clipped by 3 bases and J by 5 bases, with 11 bases between them. CDR3 nucleotide sequence: TGTGCCAGCAGCTCACAGGAAATGAATGAAAAACTGTTTTTT. It codes for CASSSQEMNEKLFF.

This rearrangement joins TRBV5-8 to TRBJ2-2, with 7 bases identical to TRBD1. J was trimmed by 1 base and V by 1 base; bases with no gene match: 1. The CDR3 extends over 15 amino acids. Germline values: CDR1 SGHTS, CDR2 YDEGEE. CDR3 in DNA: TGTGCCAGCAGCTTGAGGACAGGGAACACCGGGGAGCTGTTTTTT. It is translated as CASSLRTGNTGELFF. The variable domain in full, completed from reference TRBV5-8 and TRBJ2-2, reads EAGVTQSPTHLIKTRGQQATLRCSPISGHTSVYWYQQALGLGLQFLLWYDEGEERNRGNFPPRFSGRQFPNYSSELNVNALELEDSALYLCASSLRTGNTGELFFGEGSRLTVL.

V gene TRBV29-1 combines with J gene TRBJ1-2; D gene ambiguous. The CDR3 has 12 residues. Germline lookup yields CDR1 SQVTM and CDR2 ANQGSEA. The V end was cut by 4 bases, the J end by 7 bases, with 13 bases between. The CDR3 loop reads CSVGYGLGGYTF. CDR3 bases: TGCAGCGTTGGGTACGGGTTAGGTGGCTACACCTTC.

This clone has just one count. The gene calls are TRBV11-1 and TRBJ2-5, with 8 bases that match TRBD2. Germline CDR1 and CDR2: SGHAT and FQDESV (reference sequence). After removal of 5 bases from V and 5 bases from J, the junction contained 7 bases not matched to a gene. There are 14 residues in the CDR3. DNA for the CDR3: TGTGCCAGCAGCCAAATGACTAGCGTCGAGACCCAGTACTTC. Its protein product is CASSQMTSVETQYF.

This rearrangement joins TRBV5-1 to TRBJ2-7, with 10 nucleotides matching TRBD1. The CDR3 consists of 13 residues. With 2 bases clipped from V and 7 bases from J, the junction kept 3 bases outside the gene matches. The germline CDR1 and CDR2 sequences are SGHRS and YFSETQ. The CDR3 DNA sequence: TGCGCCAGCAGCTTAGGGACAGGGGATGAGCAGTACTTC. Translated: CASSLGTGDEQYF.

This rearrangement joins TRBV5-1 to TRBJ1-5; weak D call: TRBD1 (5 bases). In germline, CDR1 is SGHRS, CDR2 YFSETQ. The CDR3 is 14 amino acids. V lost 0 bases, J lost 10 bases, and 14 bases lay in between. The DNA for the CDR3 is TGCGCCAGCAGCTTGGAGCCAGGGTACGGCCCCCAGCATTTT. Its protein is CASSLEPGYGPQHF.

The chain carries TRBV4-2 and TRBJ2-7; TRBD1 matches at 7 bases. This CDR3 has 15 amino acids. The V segment lost 1 base and the J segment 1 base; nucleotides outside the gene matches: 4. Germline CDR1 LGHNA, CDR2 YNFKEQ. The CDR3 sequence is CASSQGDSESYEQYF. CDR3 DNA: TGTGCCAGCAGCCAAGGGGACAGTGAATCCTACGAGCAGTACTTC.

This chain connects TRBV28 to TRBJ1-1; the match to TRBD1 covers 7 bases. The CDR3 spans 14 residues. CDR1 is MDHEN, CDR2 SYDVKM, per germline. Trimming cost V 2 bases and J 4 bases; bases outside gene matches: 4. The CDR3 region has the DNA TGTGCCAGCAGTTTACGAGGGACAGTCACTGAAGCTTTCTTT. Its translation: CASSLRGTVTEAFF.

The rearrangement links TRBV7-2 to TRBJ2-3; D perhaps matches TRBD2 (5 bases). The CDR3 contains 17 residues. CDR1 and CDR2 from the germline V gene are SGHTA and FQGNSA. Trimming left V 0 bases short and J 2 bases short, with 15 bases between. The CDR3 DNA is TGTGCCAGCAGCTTAGCCCTGGCGGGCCCGAACACAGATACGCAGTATTTT. Encoded protein: CASSLALAGPNTDTQYF.

The chain is built from TRBV10-1 and TRBJ2-1; TRBD2 might be the D (5 bases). CDR1 and CDR2 (germline): WNHNN, SYGVQD (reference sequence). This CDR3 has 14 residues. The V end lost 6 bases, the J end lost 0 bases, and 9 bases lay between the germline ends. CDR3 residues: CASSRRSSYNEQFF. CDR3 in DNA: TGCGCCAGCAGCCGGAGGAGCTCCTACAATGAGCAGTTCTTC.

This chain links TRBV10-3 with TRBJ2-3, with TRBD2 matching over 12 bases. This CDR3 comprises 14 residues. V lost 8 bases to trimming and J lost 5 bases; unmatched junction nucleotides: 5. Germline CDR1 ENHRY, CDR2 SYGVKD. CDR3 residues: CAIAETSGRDTQYF. The DNA of the CDR3 is TGTGCCATCGCGGAGACTAGCGGGAGAGATACGCAGTATTTT.

V is TRBV30 and J is TRBJ2-7; 10 positions match TRBD2. Unmatched junction bases numbered 4, after V lost 2 bases and J lost 3 bases. The CDR3 spans 14 residues. CDR1 is GTSNPN, CDR2 SVGIG, per germline (reference sequence). The CDR3: CAWSPLAGDYEQYF. The CDR3 region has the DNA TGTGCCTGGAGTCCGCTAGCGGGGGACTACGAGCAGTACTTC.

The chain uses TRBV11-1 and TRBJ2-2; tentatively, D is TRBD1 (7 bases). V was clipped by 5 bases and J by 1 base, with 14 bases between them. The CDR3 has 16 amino acids. Germline V gene lookup returns CDR1 SGHAT and CDR2 FQDESV (reference sequence). CDR3 amino acids: CASSIAQGGNTGELFF. The CDR3 DNA follows: TGTGCCAGCAGCATCGCCCAGGGGGGGAACACCGGGGAGCTGTTTTTT.

This chain uses TRBV2 with TRBJ2-1, with 13 bases matching TRBD2. V lost 5 bases and J lost 9; bases outside the gene matches: 7. Germline V gene data show CDR1 as SNHLY and CDR2 as FYNNEI. The CDR3 loop spans 15 amino acids. CDR3 sequence (DNA): TGTGCCAGCAGTCCGGGACTAGCGGGATTACGTGAGCAGTTCTTC. Residues: CASSPGLAGLREQFF.

The rearrangement joins TRBV6-1 to TRBJ2-1; D is uncertain. Trimming removed 2 bases at V and 4 bases at J, with 15 bases between. Germline V gene lookup returns CDR1 MNHNS and CDR2 SASEGT. The CDR3 totals 16 residues. The CDR3 region has the DNA TGTGCCAGCAGTGAACAACCAGCGCTCACGTACAATGAGCAGTTCTTC. Its protein is CASSEQPALTYNEQFF.

This clone was recorded once. Additional DNA sequences in this sample encode the identical CDR3. The chain employs TRBV18 and TRBJ1-1, with 8 bases that match TRBD1. The CDR3 is 16 amino acids. Germline V gene sequence: CDR1 KGHSH, CDR2 LQKENI. V lost 6 bases and J lost 7; bases outside the gene matches: 16. CDR3 coding DNA: TGTGCCAGCTCCCCCCAGGGGGCGCGAGCCACGTTTGAAGCTTTCTTT. Translation gives CASSPQGARATFEAFF.